This T cell receptor beta chain was recovered during a study of T cell responses to AZD1222 COVID-19 vaccine. Study outcomes and limitations: Repertoire sampling happened only post peak T cell response. In the spike-specific TCR repertoire, nearly half reportedly target unmutated variant regions. Spike-specific TCR repertoires showed rising breadth and depth after two AZD1222 doses. Donors were largely white British and mainly female; clonal diversity was possibly underestimated.

Sequenced by immunoSEQ multiplex PCR; TCRdb stores in-frame clones only, minus some. The profile shows around 140,000 clones, approximately 85% of them singletons. Germline CDR1 reads LNHDA; CDR2 reads SQIVND (reference sequence). Trimming took off 4 bases at V and 7 bases at J, with 14 bases between the two ends. The CDR3 has 14 amino acids. A remark on this clone: Its target is not known.

This TCR was recovered from an adult who received the MenACWY meningococcal vaccine as a control. The V call is TRBV19, the J call TRBJ1-5, with D maybe TRBD1 (5 bases). This sample comprised peripheral blood, obtained 28 days after the second dose of the MenACWY control vaccine. CDR3 in DNA: TGTGCCAGTAGTAAGTTCGGGGGGGACCAGCCCCAGCATTTT. As protein: CASSKFGGDQPQHF.